Reported below is one T cell receptor (beta chain). Only a few counts were recorded for this clone. Its antigen is currently not known. Qualities for individual bases were not recorded, and no much larger clone is one base off. Library creation used the immunoSEQ multiplex PCR assay. For the multiplex PCR, a mixture combining 60 forward primers for TCR Vbeta segments and 13 reverse primers for TCR Jbeta segments was used. Amplification of the CDR3 region of rearranged TCR beta genes was performed with a multiplex PCR assay on genomic DNA. On the Illumina HiSeq System, the amplified TCR beta libraries were sequenced as 87-base-pair reads. As for how the authors treated the data: Across the 700 or so repertoires, a later analysis counted 80 million or so unique TCR beta chains, roughly 11 million of which were shared by at least two donors. A nearest-neighbor algorithm error-corrected the raw reads and collapsed the reads into unique sequences, merging closely related sequences to remove PCR and sequencing errors. CDR3 sequences were aligned to IMGT reference sequences to assign V, D and J gene segments. For a sequence to be retained, a match of at least six nucleotides was required to both a V gene segment and a J gene segment. Rearrangements were classified as productive when the CDR3 lacked stop codons and remained in frame with V and J, and all other rearrangements were classified as non-productive. Following IMGT convention, CDR3 was defined as the stretch from the second conserved V-encoded cysteine up to the conserved J-encoded phenylalanine. The earlier analysis of about 620 of the donors excluded sequences that lacked an unambiguous match to a single V gene segment. An earlier analysis of under 750 of the donors called V segments functional above 56.7% productive rearrangements and segregating when the between-donor standard deviation exceeded 5%. A statistical classification framework was developed to diagnose cytomegalovirus status using the catalog of TCR beta chain sequences. A later analysis assigned V and J genes by comparing TCR nucleotide sequences with IMGT/GENE-DB human TR gene sequences. The TCRdist pipeline was used in a later analysis to assign CDR3 sequences and most-parsimonious VDJ recombination scenarios. A later analysis defined each TCR beta chain by its CDR3 amino acid sequence plus V-gene family, and excluded reads lacking a unique V-gene family. In a later analysis, fewer than 600 highly shared, low-generation-probability nucleotide sequences were removed to address suspected cross-contamination and a sequencing artifact. A later analysis calculated a clonal expansion index for each public chain from normalized within-repertoire ranks of inferred template counts. In a later analysis, generation probabilities were computed using a VDJ recombination model fitted to out-of-frame rearrangements, and the results were checked against IGoR. In a later analysis, hypergeometric tests were used to score TCR-TCR, TCR-HLA and TCR-CMV co-occurrence, with a repertoire-size bias correction applied to TCR pairs. To estimate false discovery rates, a later analysis permuted the HLA or CMV assignments 20 times. A later analysis grouped co-occurring TCRs with DBSCAN, adding TCRdist sequence similarity when clustering within HLA-allele-positive subsets. Repertoires with fewer than 30,000 or more than 120,000 public chains, plus five repertoires with anomalous nucleotide sharing, were excluded from co-occurrence clustering. This immuneACCESS table, as held by TCRdb, lists in-frame sequences with V and J called but not all clones. Of the missing ones, under half trace to an unresolved V gene in checked studies; the others have no known cause. The D gene and trimming were derived from the DNA, and the V and J assignments and clone size from that table. Present in this sample are approximately 100,000 clones, roughly 80% of which were seen just once. Of the sample, approximately 2.5% falls within the top ten clones.

This record comes from a study of cytomegalovirus exposure and HLA in healthy donors (dated by TCRdb to about 2017). Broadly, across the study: An earlier analysis of around 600 of the donors reported about 290 Gb of sequence data and some 120 million unique TCR beta sequences from some 180 million T cells. Five DR-DQ haplotypes were treated as single units for association and clustering because of strong linkage in the cohort. The T cell repertoires of around 730 subjects were profiled by immunosequencing and related to cytomegalovirus serostatus. A later analysis re-examined previously published TCR beta repertoires from roughly 650 donors and added high-resolution HLA genotyping to investigate patterns of TCR occurrence. To decide whether each TCR beta V gene segment behaved as functional or pseudogenic, an earlier analysis of fewer than 750 of the donors relied on high-throughput TCR beta sequencing. All discovery cohort repertoires had been generated on a single sequencing platform. Along with the approximately 700-subject first cohort, a separate validation cohort of more than 90 different subjects was used. An early release that covered fewer than 750 HLA-typed donors contained about 300 gigabases of sequencing data and 75 million to 100 million unique TCR sequences. High-throughput TCR immunosequencing, statistical association of individual TCRs with disease status, and machine learning were combined to predict cytomegalovirus infection status. The number of donors typed differed by locus, with roughly 629-640 for A, B, C, DRB1 and DQB1, around 520 for DQA1, about 610 for DPA1, and around 430 for DPB1. HLA typing covered class I and class II loci at four-digit resolution. The aim of the study was to test whether cataloging public T cell receptors could identify signatures of past pathogen exposure. A later genetic analysis used genome-wide SNP genotypes for about three fifths of the 666 donors, treating that subset as a discovery cohort. Of the roughly 410 genotyped donors, 80% to 90% were placed in the genetic ancestry cluster associated with self-reported Caucasian donors. The later analysis used no new phenotypic data to find candidate immune exposures, relying instead on TCR beta sequences and their occurrence across donors. Alongside the repertoire data, information on donor age, sex, ethnicity and CMV serostatus was compiled. Across 300 to 500 genotyped donors of the cohort, an average of approximately 240,000 unique TCR beta nucleotide sequences per donor were sequenced, and approximately 17% of those sequences were non-productive. Broader findings and caveats from the paper: The only immune exposure information available for the cohort was CMV serostatus. Roughly uniform sequencing depth across donors was assumed in presence/absence analyses, although this assumption may not hold. Linkage disequilibrium might explain the correlated functional status among segregating V segments, but an unknown experimental factor could not be excluded. The authors suggested that the approach could potentially be extended to other disease states and immunological phenotypes. In a later analysis, HLA-associated TCR beta chains were found to be more clonally expanded and to have lower generation probabilities than equally common non-associated chains. Broadly in line with IMGT annotations, most TCR beta V segments showed up in productive rearrangements about 90% or about 30% of the time in an earlier analysis of several hundred of the donors. Because counts were too low, roughly 18 rarely observed V segments, including chromosome 9 orphons, were left out of the earlier analysis of 500 to 650 of the donors. According to a later analysis, most CMV-associated TCR beta chains appeared to be HLA-restricted, and the HLA associations seemed to be driven largely by CMV exposure. A further reported finding was that TCR beta sequences accurately predicted the HLA-A and HLA-B alleles for most subjects in the first cohort. This cohort had only TCR beta chains sequenced, and the lack of alpha or paired-chain data limited which features could be detected. In both the original and validation cohorts, the classifier was reported to diagnose cytomegalovirus status with high specificity and sensitivity. Several of the top co-occurrence clusters appeared to be linked to parvovirus B19, influenza, CMV and Epstein-Barr virus, according to a later analysis. In a later analysis, 15,000 to 20,000 TCR beta sequences were associated with specific HLA alleles at a false discovery rate of 0.05. According to a later analysis, TCR association rates differed among HLA loci, with DRB1 alleles showing the most associated TCRs and HLA-C alleles showing the fewest. A later genetic analysis reported fewer N-insertions in productive TCRs among donors in an Asian-associated ancestry cluster than the roughly 620-donor mean. In the study, roughly 160 TCR beta chains were listed as associated with cytomegalovirus. Because HLA typing was missing for some donors at each locus, association tests included only the typed subset. Some IMGT-functional V segments, including TRBV6-2 and TRBV6-3, could not be distinguished by the 87-base-pair reads and were therefore excluded. In a later genetic analysis, a missense DCLRE1C variant was associated with V-gene and J-gene trimming of TCR beta chains, and the association was replicated in an independent cohort. Most TCR sequences were observed very rarely across donors, whereas some public TCRs were present in many individuals. In vitro tests confirmed that a few of the cytomegalovirus-associated TCR beta chains recognize cytomegalovirus antigens. A group of highly shared sequence variants was considered likely to be a technical artifact of the sequencing pipeline. When HLA alleles, especially DR and DQ, strongly co-occurred, TCR associations were difficult to assign to individual alleles.

The germline V gene encodes CDR1 SNHLY and CDR2 FYNNEI. The CDR3, cysteine through phenylalanine, is 12 amino acids long. Here the CDR3 DNA is all that survives: 36 bases in frame from base 1. Trimmed from V: 7 bases; trimmed from J: 8 bases; junction bases lacking a gene match: 4. The cohort comprised more than 550 healthy bone marrow donors. At the time of sampling, every cohort member was nominally healthy, though immune exposures that went unrecorded were likely present. The donor tested CMV seronegative, placing the donor among the 352 seronegative members of the cohort. Every donor gave a peripheral blood sample, and the peripheral blood mononuclear cells from that sample were used for TCR beta sequencing. Genomic DNA was extracted from the blood cell samples with the Qiagen DNeasy Blood Extraction Kit.

This TCR was sampled from a female donor in good health and CMV-seronegative. The specimen was PBMCs. Recombination joined TRBV2 with TRBJ1-4; 7 bases in between match TRBD1. The CDR3 has the sequence CASKGTDEKLFF. The DNA is TGTGCCAGCAAGGGGACAGACGAAAAACTGTTTTTT.